Presented here are 12 T cell receptor beta chains from one specimen sequenced in a study of cytomegalovirus exposure and HLA in healthy donors. Researchers ran the PCR with 60 Vbeta and 13 Jbeta primers. Using immunoSEQ multiplex PCR, the repertoire was profiled, and TCRdb retains in-frame clones only, with some absent. Seen here are around 140,000 clones, 64% observed once, and the top ten hold 2.4%. Sequenced input: PBMCs. These receptors were obtained from a woman in her 40s in good health and CMV-seronegative.

Only one count was recorded for this clone. This chain uses TRBV5-4 with TRBJ1-2; TRBD1 aligns across 8 bases. The germline V gene has CDR1 SGHNT and CDR2 YYREEE (reference sequence). This CDR3 comprises 13 residues. V was clipped by 3 bases and J by 8 bases; unmatched bases: 6. This CDR3 is CASSSQGARGYTF. CDR3 DNA sequence: TGTGCCAGCAGCTCCCAGGGGGCGAGGGGCTACACCTTC.

This sequence joins TRBV7-8 and TRBJ2-7; TRBD1 is a possible D gene (5 bases). Germline loops: CDR1 SGHVS, CDR2 FQNEAQ. CDR3 length equals 14 residues. With 2 bases removed from V and 1 base from J, the gap between germline ends came to 9 bases. CDR3 DNA sequence: TGTGCCAGCAGCTTAAGGGGTATGTCCTACGAGCAGTACTTC. This sequence encodes CASSLRGMSYEQYF.

CDR3 protein: CASSSMDSRNEKLFF. As DNA, the CDR3 is TGTGCCAGCAGCTCCATGGACAGTCGCAATGAAAAACTGTTTTTT. This chain joins TRBV7-9 and TRBJ1-4; TRBD1 is a possible D gene (6 bases). The germline CDR1 and CDR2 sequences are SEHNR and FQNEAQ (reference sequence). There are 15 residues in the CDR3. Trimming removed 4 bases from V and 5 bases from J, with 14 bases in between.

V usage is TRBV15 and J usage is TRBJ1-5; D not certain. Germline assignment: CDR1 LNHNV and CDR2 YYDKDF (reference sequence). The length of the CDR3 is 14 residues. Between the trimmed V and J ends, which lost 1 base and 7 bases, there was a span of 11 bases. In DNA, the CDR3 is TGTGCCACCAGCAGAGGAGGGAATGGACAGCCCCAGCATTTT. Encoded protein: CATSRGGNGQPQHF.

V usage is TRBV6-6 and J usage is TRBJ2-1, with TRBD2 matching over 7 bases. This CDR3 has 14 amino acids. Germline V lookup: CDR1 MNHNY, CDR2 SVGAGI (reference sequence). J gave up 5 bases and V 4 bases, and 5 bases lay outside the gene matches. In nucleotides, the CDR3 is TGTGCCAGCAGTTGGCGACTAGCCGACAATGAGCAGTTCTTC. It codes for CASSWRLADNEQFF.

The chain recombines TRBV9 with TRBJ2-5; 10 bases match TRBD2. This CDR3 region has 16 residues. CDR1 and CDR2 from the germline V gene are SGDLS and YYNGEE. Trimming removed 0 bases from V and 5 bases from J; junction bases left unmatched: 7. CDR3 coding DNA: TGTGCCAGCAGCGTAGATGGAGCGGGGGGGCCCGAGACCCAGTACTTC. Amino acids: CASSVDGAGGPETQYF.

Concerning this clone: This sample also contains other DNA sequences that code for the same CDR3. The rearrangement uses TRBV30 and TRBJ1-1; a weak D match, TRBD1 (5 bases). The germline CDR1 and CDR2 sequences are GTSNPN and SVGIG (reference sequence). The CDR3 totals 13 residues. V was shortened by 0 bases and J by 1 base, with 6 bases between the two germline ends. DNA of the CDR3: TGTGCCTGGAGTGTCGACAGGAACACTGAAGCTTTCTTT. Translating it yields CAWSVDRNTEAFF.

This clone showed up just a few times. The gene calls are TRBV9 and TRBJ2-2, with no clear D. From germline, CDR1 is SGDLS and CDR2 YYNGEE. CDR3 length: 12 amino acids. The V end was cut by 1 base, the J end by 5 bases, with 3 bases between. The CDR3 coding sequence is TGTGCCAGCAGCGTACCGACCGGGGAGCTGTTTTTT. It encodes CASSVPTGELFF.

The gene calls are TRBV29-1 and TRBJ2-2; D is possibly TRBD2 (6 bases). Germline V gene lookup returns CDR1 SQVTM and CDR2 ANQGSEA. Trimming took 5 bases from V and 6 from J, leaving 10 bases between them. This CDR3 has 12 amino acids. CDR3 region: CSVLRDAGELFF. CDR3 in DNA: TGCAGCGTTTTGCGGGACGCCGGGGAGCTGTTTTTT.

The rearrangement uses TRBV7-2 and TRBJ1-2; no clear D. Looked up from germline, CDR1 is SGHTA and CDR2 is FQGNSA. This CDR3 is built from 13 residues. Trimming stripped 4 bases from V and 4 bases from J, with 10 bases between. The DNA for the CDR3 is TGTGCCAGCAGCTCGACACTTAGCTATGGCTACACCTTC. It codes for CASSSTLSYGYTF.

The chain combines TRBV2 with TRBJ2-1, with a tentative D call TRBD1 (5 bases). Deletions cut 4 bases from V and 4 bases from J, with 14 bases between. This CDR3 comprises 15 residues. CDR1 is SNHLY and CDR2 is FYNNEI in the germline V gene. CDR3 region: CASSVEQVLYNEQFF. The CDR3 DNA reads TGTGCCAGCAGTGTGGAACAGGTTCTTTACAATGAGCAGTTCTTC.

This clone has just a few counts. CDR3 DNA: TGTGCCAGCAATTACGGCGGTAATTCACCCCTCCACTTT. This translates into CASNYGGNSPLHF. This chain connects TRBV27 to TRBJ1-6, with D hard to call. The CDR3 has 13 amino acids. Trimming removed 7 bases at V and 6 bases at J, with 10 bases between. CDR1 is MNHEY, CDR2 SMNVEV, per germline (reference sequence).